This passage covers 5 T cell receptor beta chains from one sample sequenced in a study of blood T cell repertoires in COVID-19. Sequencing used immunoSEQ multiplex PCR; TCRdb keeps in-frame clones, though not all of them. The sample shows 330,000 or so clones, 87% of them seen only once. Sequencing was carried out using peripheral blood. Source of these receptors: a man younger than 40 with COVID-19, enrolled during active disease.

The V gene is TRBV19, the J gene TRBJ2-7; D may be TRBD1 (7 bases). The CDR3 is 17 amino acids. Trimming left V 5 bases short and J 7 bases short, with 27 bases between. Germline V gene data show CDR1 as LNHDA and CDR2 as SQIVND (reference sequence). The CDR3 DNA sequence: TGTGCCAGTAGTCCAAGACTTCAACAGGGGCCTGGGGGGGAGCAGTACTTC. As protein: CASSPRLQQGPGGEQYF.

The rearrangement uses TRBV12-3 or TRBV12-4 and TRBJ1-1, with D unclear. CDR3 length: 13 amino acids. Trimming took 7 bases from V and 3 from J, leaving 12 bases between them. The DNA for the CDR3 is TGTGCCAGCATCGGTTCTCCTTACACTGAAGCTTTCTTT. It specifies CASIGSPYTEAFF.

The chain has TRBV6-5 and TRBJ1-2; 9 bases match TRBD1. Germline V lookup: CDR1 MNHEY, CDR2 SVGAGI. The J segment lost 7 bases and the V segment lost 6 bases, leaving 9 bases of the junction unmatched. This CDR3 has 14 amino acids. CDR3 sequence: CASSKHRGPVGYTF. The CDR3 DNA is TGTGCCAGCAGCAAACACAGGGGGCCTGTTGGCTACACCTTC.

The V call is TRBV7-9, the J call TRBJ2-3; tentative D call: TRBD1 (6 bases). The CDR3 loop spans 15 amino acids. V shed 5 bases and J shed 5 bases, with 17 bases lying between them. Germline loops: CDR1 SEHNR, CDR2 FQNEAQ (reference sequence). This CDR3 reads CASSPLGGKIDTQYF. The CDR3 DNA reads TGTGCCAGCAGCCCTTTAGGGGGTAAAATAGATACGCAGTATTTT.

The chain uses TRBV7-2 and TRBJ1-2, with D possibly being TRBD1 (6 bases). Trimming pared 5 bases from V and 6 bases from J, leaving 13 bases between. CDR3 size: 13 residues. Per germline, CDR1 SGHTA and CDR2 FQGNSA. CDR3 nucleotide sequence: TGTGCCAGCAGCCTCAATTACAGGGATGGCTACACCTTC. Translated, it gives CASSLNYRDGYTF.